The TCR beta chain under discussion was sequenced for a study of shared clonotypes between healthy human individuals. Trimming removed 0 bases from V and 3 bases from J, with 3 bases in between. The V gene's germline CDR1 is SQVTM and CDR2 ANQGSEA. This CDR3 has 11 amino acids. Study conclusions and caveats: Four donors shared approximately 5% of their naive CD4 clonotypes.

Donors included only healthy HIV-negative adults lacking recent acute infections or vaccinations. Clones were sequenced by immunoSEQ multiplex PCR, and TCRdb holds only the in-frame ones, with some missing. In the table there are roughly 1,500,000 clones, 95% to 99% of which are singletons. Comment on this clone: What it recognizes is unknown.

This TCR derives from a man aged 25 to 40 in good health. V is TRBV29-1 and J is TRBJ2-7, with D unresolved. Material for sequencing was naive CD4+ T cells sorted from blood. Stated subset: CD45RA+ positively selected. The CDR3 is CSVEESYEQYF. The CDR3 region has the DNA TGCAGCGTTGAAGAAAGCTACGAGCAGTACTTC.